This T cell receptor beta chain originates from a study of beta chain features in type 1 diabetes. Investigators reverse transcribed all isolated RNA, so they sequenced expressed TCRB transcripts. The read count averaged around 4 million across naive, central memory and regulatory T cell samples. The data were produced by immunoSEQ multiplex PCR, yet TCRdb's version contains in-frame clones alone and is incomplete. Of fewer than 650,000 clones in the sample, roughly a sixth were seen once. CDR1 is SQVTM and CDR2 is ANQGSEA in the germline V gene. The CDR3 consists of 14 residues. V gave up 6 bases and J gave up 9 bases; unmatched junction bases: 11.

Material: naive CD4+ T cells from blood. The V and J genes are TRBV29-1 and TRBJ2-1, with 10 nucleotides matching TRBD2. This receptor was obtained from a man between 18 and 29 years old in good health. CDR3 amino acids: CSVLAGVTRGEQFF. The CDR3 DNA follows: TGCAGCGTCCTAGCGGGAGTGACACGAGGTGAGCAGTTCTTC.